One sample yielded the 32 T cell receptor beta chains listed below, sequenced in a study of identical twins. In TCRdb, the 5' RACE reads were re-called with MiXCR into one record per CDR3 protein. The sample holds approximately 1.8 million distinct CDR3 sequences, about 31% seen once. Sample: cord blood. The receptors here all came from a newborn girl in good health.

CDR3 protein: CASSLLRYEKLFF. In DNA form, the CDR3 reads TGTGCCAGCAGTTTATTGCGGTATGAAAAACTGTTTTTT. The gene calls are TRBV28 and TRBJ1-4; D unclear. Trimming stripped 1 base from V and 6 bases from J, with 6 bases between. CDR1 is MDHEN and CDR2 is SYDVKM in the germline V gene. The CDR3 contains 13 residues.

V and J are TRBV5-1 and TRBJ2-3; TRBD2 is a possible D gene (6 bases). This CDR3 comprises 14 residues. Germline V CDR1 and CDR2: SGHRS, YFSETQ. Trimming removed 4 bases from V and 2 bases from J, with 11 bases in between. This chain's CDR3 is CASSKGLFTDTQYF. CDR3 sequence (DNA): TGCGCCAGCAGCAAGGGACTTTTCACAGATACGCAGTATTTT.

This clonotype came up a few times. This chain joins TRBV27 and TRBJ1-2, with 9 bases that match TRBD1. V lost 9 bases to trimming and J lost 4 bases; unmatched junction nucleotides: 6. CDR3 size: 13 residues. Germline CDR1 and CDR2: MNHEY and SMNVEV (reference sequence). CDR3 sequence reads: CASTGGGGYGYTF. CDR3 bases: TGTGCCAGTACAGGGGGCGGGGGCTATGGCTACACCTTC.

The rearrangement uses TRBV19 and TRBJ2-5; D gene uncertain. With the DNA end fitting TRBJ2-7 better, the J assignment may be wrong. This CDR3 has 12 residues. Germline V gene lookup returns CDR1 LNHDA and CDR2 SQIVND (reference sequence). Written as DNA, the CDR3 is TGTGCCAGTAGAAACTGGTACAACGAGCAGTACTTC. Amino acid sequence: CASRNWYNEQYF.

This clonotype has at least ten counts. V gene TRBV18 combines with J gene TRBJ1-5, with D unresolved. Germline V CDR1 and CDR2: KGHSH, LQKENI. This CDR3 has 12 amino acids. Trimming left V 8 bases short and J 0 bases short, with 5 bases between. CDR3: CASSPSNQPQHF. The CDR3, as DNA: TGTGCCAGCAGCCCTAGCAATCAGCCCCAGCATTTT. Variable domain in full (rest from reference TRBV18 and TRBJ1-5): NAGVMQNPRHLVRRRGQEARLRCSPMKGHSHVYWYRQLPEEGLKFMVYLQKENIIDESGMPKERFSAEFPKEGPSILRIQQVVRGDSAAYFCASSPSNQPQHFGDGTRLSIL.

The V and J genes are TRBV6-1 and TRBJ1-1; the match to TRBD1 covers 7 bases. Germline lookup yields CDR1 MNHNS and CDR2 SASEGT. This CDR3 is built from 16 residues. V gave up 6 bases and J gave up 4 bases; unmatched junction bases: 14. The CDR3 DNA is TGTGCCAGCAGCCCGACAGGGAAGGGAGGGAGCACTGAAGCTTTCTTT. It translates to CASSPTGKGGSTEAFF.

Ten or more counts support this clonotype. The V call is TRBV29-1, the J call TRBJ2-7; TRBD2 matches at 14 bases. The CDR3 consists of 14 residues. J lost 3 bases, V lost 4 bases, and 2 bases had no gene match. Germline V gene lookup returns CDR1 SQVTM and CDR2 ANQGSEA. The CDR3 DNA reads as TGCAGCGTTGTCGGGACTAGCGGGGGCTACGAGCAGTACTTC. This encodes CSVVGTSGGYEQYF.

The chain joins TRBV7-2 to TRBJ1-2; D remains unclear. With 6 bases removed from V and 3 bases from J, the gap between germline ends came to 11 bases. This CDR3 has 13 amino acids. Germline values: CDR1 SGHTA, CDR2 FQGNSA. The CDR3, as DNA: TGTGCCAGCAGGAATAGGGCATACTATGGCTACACCTTC. Protein product: CASRNRAYYGYTF.

The table lists this clonotype with a few counts. The rearrangement links TRBV20-1 to TRBJ2-1, with D perhaps matching TRBD1 (6 bases). V was shortened by 4 bases and J by 0 bases, with 16 bases between the two germline ends. From germline, CDR1 is DFQATT and CDR2 SNEGSKA (reference sequence). CDR3 length: 16 amino acids. The CDR3 loop is CSATRTARNSYNEQFF. The CDR3 DNA is TGCAGTGCTACCCGGACAGCCCGAAACTCCTACAATGAGCAGTTCTTC.

The CDR3 reads CATSTGTGDAGELFF. DNA for the CDR3: TGTGCCACCAGTACCGGGACAGGGGACGCCGGGGAGCTGTTTTTT. The chain couples TRBV24-1 to TRBJ2-2; 10 bases map to TRBD1. The CDR3 is 15 amino acids. CDR1 is KGHDR and CDR2 is SFDVKD in the germline V gene. Unmatched junction bases numbered 6, after V lost 6 bases and J lost 6 bases.

Concerning this clonotype: A much larger clone lies one base from this, so it may be a read error. The chain combines TRBV5-1 with TRBJ2-3, with D unresolved. This CDR3 is built from 12 residues. Germline V CDR1 and CDR2: SGHRS, YFSETQ. The DNA of the CDR3 is TGCGCCAGCATCTTGGGTATGGATACGCAGTATTTT. This gives the protein CASILGMDTQYF. Supplemented by reference TRBV5-1 and TRBJ2-3, the full variable domain reads KAGVTQTPRYLIKTRGQQVTLSCSPISGHRSVSWYQQTPGQGLQFLFEYFSETQRNKGNFPGRFSGRQFSNSRSEMNVSTLELGDSALYLCASILGMDTQYFGPGTRLTVL.

V is TRBV9 and J is TRBJ2-7; 9 bases agree with TRBD2. The CDR3 has 15 residues. Germline values: CDR1 SGDLS, CDR2 YYNGEE. V lost 5 bases and J lost 6; bases outside the gene matches: 12. The CDR3 reads CASSQSSGIFSEQYF. The CDR3, as DNA: TGTGCCAGCAGTCAGTCTAGCGGGATTTTCTCCGAGCAGTACTTC.

This clonotype was counted only a few times. The chain has TRBV24-1 and TRBJ2-3; D not resolved. V gave up 2 bases and J gave up 6 bases, with 8 bases separating them. The CDR3 totals 13 residues. CDR1 is KGHDR and CDR2 is SFDVKD in the germline V gene. CDR3 protein: CATSDSGRDTQYF. CDR3 nucleotides: TGTGCCACCAGTGATTCTGGGCGTGATACGCAGTATTTT.

This chain joins TRBV20-1 and TRBJ2-3; no definite D call. V lost 2 bases and J lost 4, with 13 bases in between. Per germline, CDR1 DFQATT and CDR2 SNEGSKA (reference sequence). CDR3 length: 14 residues. The DNA for the CDR3 is TGCAGTGCTAGAATCCCGGGTTCCCCAGATACGCAGTATTTT. Translated: CSARIPGSPDTQYF.

The chain recombines TRBV7-9 with TRBJ2-1; maybe TRBD1 (6 bases). This CDR3 region has 13 residues. Germline V lookup: CDR1 SEHNR, CDR2 FQNEAQ (reference sequence). Trimming took 8 bases from V and 4 from J, leaving 12 bases between them. CDR3 nucleotide sequence: TGTGCCAGCTTCGGACAGCGATACAATGAGCAGTTCTTC. Translating gives CASFGQRYNEQFF.

The V and J genes are TRBV12-3 or TRBV12-4 and TRBJ1-1; D not resolved. The CDR3 sequence is 14 residues long. V gave up 3 bases and J gave up 0 bases, with 8 bases separating them. The CDR3 DNA follows: TGTGCCAGCAGTTTCTCGGTCATGAACACTGAAGCTTTCTTT. The encoded protein is CASSFSVMNTEAFF.

This chain uses TRBV12-3 or TRBV12-4 with TRBJ2-3; 14 positions agree with TRBD2. V was clipped by 6 bases and J by 1 base; unmatched bases: 18. There are 21 residues in the CDR3. The CDR3 spells CASRLSRRGLAGVRGTDTQYF. CDR3 coding DNA: TGTGCCAGCAGACTGAGTAGGAGGGGACTAGCGGGAGTCAGGGGCACAGATACGCAGTATTTT.

This clonotype was seen repeatedly, ten times or more. J is TRBJ2-7 and V is TRBV29-1, with D perhaps TRBD1 or TRBD2 (5 bases each). Germline values: CDR1 SQVTM, CDR2 ANQGSEA. The CDR3 is made up of 13 amino acids. The ends were cut back, 6 bases at V and 0 bases at J, with 12 bases in the middle. The CDR3 loop is CSVGTARSYEQYF. In DNA, the CDR3 is TGCAGCGTGGGGACGGCGCGCTCCTACGAGCAGTACTTC.

A remark on this clonotype: A much bigger clone sits one base away, suggesting this may be a read error. The genes are TRBV12-3 or TRBV12-4 and TRBJ2-3; 10 positions match TRBD2. The CDR3 extends over 16 amino acids. V shed 2 bases, J shed 4 bases, and the junction held 6 bases outside the gene matches. DNA of the CDR3: TGTGCCAGCAGTTTATCCAGCGGGGGGGTCGCAGATACGCAGTATTTT. Translation gives CASSLSSGGVADTQYF.

The table lists this clonotype with a few counts. This chain links TRBV9 with TRBJ2-5, with D possibly matching TRBD2 (5 bases). This CDR3 is 13 amino acids long. Germline V gene lookup returns CDR1 SGDLS and CDR2 YYNGEE. V shed 4 bases and J shed 11 bases, with 18 bases lying between them. The CDR3 spells CASSPGWMGEQYF. CDR3 sequence (DNA): TGTGCCAGCAGCCCGGGATGGATGGGAGAGCAGTACTTC.

This clonotype was detected only a few times. The CDR3 nucleotides are TGTGCCATCAGGGAGACAGGGGGGAACTATGGCTACACCTTC. Protein product: CAIRETGGNYGYTF. The chain carries TRBV10-3 and TRBJ1-2; 9 bases fit TRBD1. The CDR3 consists of 14 residues. After removal of 6 bases from V and 2 bases from J, the junction contained 4 bases not matched to a gene. Germline CDR1 ENHRY, CDR2 SYGVKD.

This clonotype was seen a handful of times. This chain links TRBV12-3 or TRBV12-4 with TRBJ2-7; 7 bases agree with TRBD2. The CDR3 has 14 amino acids. V dropped 5 bases and J dropped 4; count of bases not matched to a gene: 8. DNA for the CDR3: TGTGCCAGCAGTCGGGGACTACCCGGTTACGAGCAGTACTTC. It specifies CASSRGLPGYEQYF.

The chain carries TRBV2 and TRBJ2-5; 10 bases map to TRBD1. Germline loops: CDR1 SNHLY, CDR2 FYNNEI. The V gene end was trimmed by 8 bases and the J gene end by 1 base; junction bases not matched to a gene: 4. CDR3 size: 14 residues. The CDR3 DNA follows: TGTGCCAGCCTTGACAGGGGGCCCCAAGAGACCCAGTACTTC. This gives the protein CASLDRGPQETQYF.

This clonotype showed up just a few times. The chain recombines TRBV5-1 with TRBJ1-1; D not certain. Trimming cost V 0 bases and J 3 bases, with 12 bases left between them. Per germline, CDR1 SGHRS and CDR2 YFSETQ. The CDR3 has 15 amino acids. This CDR3 is CASSLEIIGYTEAFF. For the CDR3, the DNA is TGCGCCAGCAGCTTGGAAATCATCGGTTACACTGAAGCTTTCTTT.

The genes are TRBV13 and TRBJ2-3, with TRBD1 identical over 11 bases. The CDR3 runs 15 residues. Germline CDR1 is PRHDT and CDR2 is FYEKMQ (reference sequence). V lost 6 bases and J lost 2; bases outside the gene matches: 4. The CDR3 protein is CASSGTGGYTDTQYF. In DNA form, the CDR3 reads TGTGCCAGCAGTGGGACAGGGGGTTACACAGATACGCAGTATTTT.

V and J are TRBV5-6 and TRBJ2-3; possible D gene TRBD2, 5 bases. Germline CDR1 and CDR2: SGHDT and YYEEEE. V lost 1 base to trimming and J lost 0 bases, with 12 bases between them. This CDR3 comprises 16 residues. The CDR3 protein is CASSLQSGSSTDTQYF. Written as DNA, the CDR3 is TGTGCCAGCAGCTTGCAAAGCGGTTCTAGCACAGATACGCAGTATTTT.

This clonotype was recorded many times. The CDR3 reads CSVGHGWEGEKLFF. CDR3 DNA: TGCAGCGTTGGTCACGGATGGGAGGGTGAAAAACTGTTTTTT. The chain is built from TRBV29-1 and TRBJ1-4; D gene unclear. The CDR3 is made up of 14 amino acids. V was clipped by 4 bases and J by 7 bases, with 16 bases between them. Germline V gene lookup returns CDR1 SQVTM and CDR2 ANQGSEA.

This clonotype has just a few counts. V gene TRBV6-6 combines with J gene TRBJ2-4; 8 bases are a match to TRBD2. V shed 8 bases, J shed 1 base, and the junction held 10 bases outside the gene matches. Germline lookup yields CDR1 MNHNY and CDR2 SVGAGI (reference sequence). The CDR3 has 16 residues. Here the CDR3 reads CASEILAVGAKNIQYF. The DNA for the CDR3 is TGTGCCAGCGAAATACTAGCGGTTGGGGCCAAAAACATTCAGTACTTC.

This clonotype was seen a handful of times. The V and J genes are TRBV3-1 and TRBJ1-2; D not resolved. V lost 3 bases and J lost 7, with 12 bases in between. CDR1 and CDR2 from the germline V gene are LGHDT and YNNKEL (reference sequence). The length of the CDR3 is 13 residues. Here the CDR3 DNA reads TGTGCCAGCAGCCACTTTCGAGGACCTGGCTACACCTTC. Translating gives CASSHFRGPGYTF.

The chain has TRBV27 and TRBJ2-3; possibly TRBD1 for D (7 bases). Germline CDR1 MNHEY, CDR2 SMNVEV (reference sequence). The CDR3 has 15 amino acids. V lost 2 bases, J lost 4 bases, and 13 bases lay in between. CDR3 residues: CASSLRVRGADTQYF. The CDR3 coding sequence is TGTGCCAGCAGTTTAAGAGTCAGGGGGGCAGATACGCAGTATTTT.

CDR3 sequence reads: CASSPDREAFYEQYF. The CDR3 bases are TGTGCCAGCTCACCCGACAGGGAGGCCTTCTACGAGCAGTACTTC. This chain links TRBV18 with TRBJ2-7, with a tentative D call TRBD1 (7 bases). This CDR3 has 15 amino acids. Germline lookup yields CDR1 KGHSH and CDR2 LQKENI. The V end was cut by 3 bases, the J end by 3 bases, with 15 bases between.

This chain joins TRBV4-1 and TRBJ2-1; TRBD2 matches at 10 bases. Germline trimming cut 0 bases from V and 6 bases from J; bases unmatched to any gene: 8. Germline V CDR1 and CDR2: MGHRA, YSYEKL. The CDR3 length is 17 residues. CDR3 region: CASSQDLGVAGGNEQFF. The DNA of the CDR3 is TGCGCCAGCAGCCAAGATCTCGGAGTAGCGGGGGGCAATGAGCAGTTCTTC.